The present TCR beta chain was sequenced within a study of shared clonotypes between healthy human individuals. Study as a whole: The study enrolled two women and three men aged 18 to 49. CD4 naive and memory got three plates each, CD8 naive two, CD8 memory one.

Donation came from healthy HIV-negative adults that had no recent acute infections or vaccinations. Notes on the study in general: Only a few donors were included, so the genetic and exposure-history diversity represented was limited.

Clones were read by immunoSEQ multiplex PCR, and TCRdb kept only the in-frame ones, dropping some. The sample contains some 2,000,000 clones, 85% to 95% of which appear only once. The count of this clone is one. Its specificity is unknown. V was cut by 5 bases and J by 4 bases, with 11 bases left in between. Germline CDR1 SEHNR, CDR2 FQNEAQ (reference sequence). The length of the CDR3 is 13 residues. The source of this sequence is a man between 18 and 29 years old in good health. The chain uses TRBV7-9 and TRBJ1-2; D remains unclear. Sequenced sample: naive CD4+ T cells sorted from blood. Subset reported: CD45RA+ positively selected. The CDR3 sequence is CASSPGSAYGYTF. The CDR3 DNA reads as TGTGCCAGCAGCCCCGGGAGTGCCTATGGCTACACCTTC.